This T cell receptor (beta chain) is from a study of shared clonotypes between healthy human individuals. J was trimmed by 1 base and V by 4 bases; bases with no gene match: 10. The V gene's germline CDR1 is SGHDT and CDR2 YYEEEE. The CDR3 length is 18 residues. Healthy and HIV-negative, the adult donors had no recent acute infections or vaccinations. In the sorted-subset replicate PCRs, 200 ng DNA, 29,000 or so T cell genomes, was used. TCRdb's copy holds only in-frame clones and misses some; the assay was immunoSEQ multiplex PCR. The sample holds about 1.5 million clones, approximately 97% seen once.

What was sequenced was naive CD4+ T cells sorted from blood. Stated subset: CD45RA+ positively selected. This sequence originates from a man aged 25 to 45 in good health. The chain joins TRBV5-6 to TRBJ2-6, with 8 bases identical to TRBD1. CDR3 in amino acids: CASSKPRTGYSGANVLTF. The CDR3 DNA reads TGTGCCAGCAGCAAGCCCAGGACAGGGTATTCTGGGGCCAACGTCCTGACTTTC.